These 22 T cell receptor beta chains came from one sample sequenced in a study of blood T cell repertoires in COVID-19. Generated by immunoSEQ multiplex PCR, the TCRdb table keeps only in-frame clones and is missing some. The repertoire holds about 89,000 clones, with approximately 86% as singletons. Sequencing used peripheral blood. These receptors all stem from a male donor with acute or convalescent COVID-19.

The chain combines TRBV18 with TRBJ2-5; 9 nucleotides align to TRBD1. The V segment lost 4 bases and the J segment 5 bases; nucleotides outside the gene matches: 5. The V gene's germline CDR1 is KGHSH and CDR2 LQKENI. The CDR3 is 14 residues long. Written as DNA, the CDR3 is TGTGCCAGCTCACTACAGGACAGGGGCGAGACCCAGTACTTC. Amino acids: CASSLQDRGETQYF.

J is TRBJ1-1 and V is TRBV4-1, with D unresolved. Germline V gene lookup returns CDR1 MGHRA and CDR2 YSYEKL. This CDR3 region has 13 residues. Trimming took off 4 bases at V and 1 base at J, with 7 bases between the two ends. The CDR3 sequence is CASSRQKNTEAFF. CDR3 coding DNA: TGCGCCAGCAGCCGTCAGAAGAACACTGAAGCTTTCTTT.

The J gene is TRBJ1-1, the V gene TRBV12-5; maybe TRBD1 (6 bases). The germline V gene encodes CDR1 LGHNT and CDR2 FRNRAP. V was pared by 9 bases and J by 0 bases, with 8 bases between. The CDR3 has 12 amino acids. The CDR3 nucleotides are TGTGCTAGCCAGGGGATGAACACTGAAGCTTTCTTT. It translates to CASQGMNTEAFF.

The chain has TRBV13 and TRBJ2-6; perhaps TRBD1 as D (5 bases). This CDR3 region has 16 residues. Trimming left V 0 bases short and J 1 base short, with 7 bases between. The germline gives CDR1 PRHDT, CDR2 FYEKMQ (reference sequence). The DNA of the CDR3 is TGTGCCAGCAGCTTAGGTGGGGCTTCTGGGGCCAACGTCCTGACTTTC. This encodes CASSLGGASGANVLTF.

This chain links TRBV4-2 with TRBJ2-5; TRBD2 is a possible D gene (6 bases). Trimming took off 0 bases at V and 2 bases at J, with 13 bases between the two ends. The CDR3 totals 16 residues. Germline lookup yields CDR1 LGHNA and CDR2 YNFKEQ. The CDR3 loop is CASSQEEAGAQETQYF. CDR3 nucleotide sequence: TGTGCCAGCAGCCAAGAAGAAGCGGGCGCACAAGAGACCCAGTACTTC.

The chain couples TRBV2 to TRBJ1-1; D is unresolved. The ends were cut back, 5 bases at V and 10 bases at J, with 17 bases in the middle. Germline assignment: CDR1 SNHLY and CDR2 FYNNEI. CDR3 length: 13 amino acids. CDR3 bases: TGTGCCAGCAGTAAGAACAGCCTGGCGGGAGCTTTCTTT. The encoded protein is CASSKNSLAGAFF.

This clone was counted between two and nine times. The rearrangement joins TRBV6-4 to TRBJ2-2; 7 bases align to TRBD1. V was clipped by 3 bases and J by 9 bases; unmatched bases: 19. This CDR3 has 18 amino acids. CDR1 is MRHNA, CDR2 SNTAGT, per germline. The CDR3 reads CASSEDRVTVKCDWELFF. The CDR3 DNA reads as TGTGCCAGCAGTGAAGACAGGGTGACGGTAAAATGCGACTGGGAGCTGTTTTTT.

The rearrangement uses TRBV10-3 and TRBJ2-2, with 9 bases fitting TRBD1. V shed 3 bases and J 2 bases; nucleotides not matched to a gene: 4. This CDR3 comprises 16 residues. Germline assignment: CDR1 ENHRY and CDR2 SYGVKD. The DNA of the CDR3 is TGTGCCATCAGTGAAGGGACAGGGAGAAACACCGGGGAGCTGTTTTTT. It yields the protein CAISEGTGRNTGELFF.

This chain links TRBV3-1 (or the pseudogene TRBV3-2) with TRBJ1-1; D not resolved. This CDR3 comprises 15 residues. Looked up from germline, CDR1 is LGHDT and CDR2 is YNNKEL (reference sequence). The V end was cut by 0 bases, the J end by 7 bases, with 15 bases between. The chain's CDR3 is CASSQDGGVVGEAFF. CDR3 DNA: TGTGCCAGCAGCCAAGACGGAGGAGTTGTGGGTGAAGCTTTCTTT.

The V and J genes are TRBV3-1 (or the pseudogene TRBV3-2) and TRBJ2-3, with a possible D match to TRBD2 (6 bases). The V end was cut by 1 base, the J end by 3 bases, with 14 bases between. CDR1 is LGHDT and CDR2 is YNNKEL in the germline V gene (reference sequence). This CDR3 region has 16 residues. The CDR3 nucleotides are TGTGCCAGCAGCCAAGGAAAAGGGCGGGGTACAGATACGCAGTATTTT. Translation gives CASSQGKGRGTDTQYF.

This clone was counted between two and nine times. The chain carries TRBV19 and TRBJ2-1; 9 positions agree with TRBD1. The CDR3 spans 16 residues. With 3 bases clipped from V and 7 bases from J, the junction kept 10 bases outside the gene matches. Germline V gene sequence: CDR1 LNHDA, CDR2 SQIVND (reference sequence). The CDR3 region is CASSMMGGQGLNEQFF. DNA of the CDR3: TGTGCCAGTAGTATGATGGGGGGACAGGGATTAAATGAGCAGTTCTTC.

The rearrangement links TRBV11-2 to TRBJ2-2, with D uncertain. With 6 bases removed from V and 2 bases from J, the gap between germline ends came to 10 bases. CDR1 is SGHAT, CDR2 FQNNGV, per germline. This CDR3 contains 14 residues. The CDR3 sequence is CASSDGGNTGELFF. Written as DNA, the CDR3 is TGTGCCAGCAGTGATGGCGGAAACACCGGGGAGCTGTTTTTT.

This chain uses TRBV2 with TRBJ1-2, with 7 nucleotides matching TRBD1. Per the germline V gene, CDR1 is SNHLY and CDR2 is FYNNEI. After removal of 6 bases from V and 4 bases from J, the junction contained 8 bases not matched to a gene. CDR3 length: 14 residues. Here the CDR3 reads CASRSGQPPYGYTF. The CDR3 bases are TGTGCCAGCAGGTCGGGACAGCCCCCCTATGGCTACACCTTC. The variable domain in full, completed from reference TRBV2 and TRBJ1-2, reads EPEVTQTPSHQVTQMGQEVILRCVPISNHLYFYWYRQILGQKVEFLVSFYNNEISEKSEIFDDQFSVERPDGSNFTLKIRSTKLEDSAMYFCASRSGQPPYGYTFGSGTRLTVV.

This sequence joins TRBV19 and TRBJ1-6; 7 bases align to TRBD1. V shed 5 bases, J shed 7 bases, and the junction held 8 bases outside the gene matches. CDR1 and CDR2 (germline): LNHDA, SQIVND (reference sequence). The CDR3 runs 15 residues. CDR3 residues: CASSEGQRNNSPLHF. The CDR3 DNA sequence: TGTGCCAGTAGTGAGGGACAGCGCAACAATTCACCCCTCCACTTT.

V is TRBV27 and J is TRBJ2-5, with a possible D match to TRBD1 (5 bases). Germline V CDR1 and CDR2: MNHEY, SMNVEV (reference sequence). Trimming removed 2 bases at V and 3 bases at J, with 7 bases between. The CDR3 has 13 residues. CDR3 protein: CASSLQGKETQYF. CDR3 DNA sequence: TGTGCCAGCAGTTTACAGGGAAAAGAGACCCAGTACTTC.

This chain uses TRBV3-1 (or the pseudogene TRBV3-2) with TRBJ2-2, with TRBD1 matching over 9 bases. The CDR3 spans 19 residues. The trim removed 1 base at V and 4 bases at J, leaving 13 bases unmatched. The germline gives CDR1 LGHDT, CDR2 YNNKEL (reference sequence). The CDR3 is CASSQGWDRASGSTGELFF. Written as DNA, the CDR3 is TGTGCCAGCAGCCAAGGCTGGGACAGGGCCAGTGGGAGCACCGGGGAGCTGTTTTTT.

This chain uses TRBV5-6 with TRBJ1-2; 7 bases fit TRBD1. The CDR3 totals 14 residues. Germline values: CDR1 SGHDT, CDR2 YYEEEE. J was trimmed by 8 bases and V by 4 bases; bases with no gene match: 11. The CDR3 sequence: CASSPFDRAGGYTF. CDR3 nucleotide sequence: TGTGCCAGCAGCCCGTTCGACAGGGCGGGCGGCTACACCTTC.

This sequence joins TRBV5-3 and TRBJ1-5; D not resolved. TRBV5-3 falls under the ORF class, with uncertain function. With 0 bases removed from V and 2 bases from J, the gap between germline ends came to 12 bases. This CDR3 spans 16 amino acids. CDR3 residues: CARSLAGSRGNQPQHF. In DNA, the CDR3 is TGTGCCAGAAGCTTGGCGGGGTCAAGAGGCAATCAGCCCCAGCATTTT.

The CDR3 sequence: CASSGQVNNEQFF. DNA for the CDR3: TGTGCCAGCAGCGGACAGGTGAACAATGAGCAGTTCTTC. The chain employs TRBV9 and TRBJ2-1; TRBD1 might be the D (6 bases). The CDR3 loop spans 13 amino acids. V gave up 3 bases and J gave up 5 bases, with 9 bases separating them. Germline lookup yields CDR1 SGDLS and CDR2 YYNGEE. Filled out from reference TRBV9 and TRBJ2-1, the complete variable domain reads DSGVTQTPKHLITATGQRVTLRCSPRSGDLSVYWYQQSLDQGLQFLIQYYNGEERAKGNILERFSAQQFPDLHSELNLSSLELGDSALYFCASSGQVNNEQFFGPGTRLTVL.

This clone was recorded once. The chain carries TRBV28 and TRBJ1-5, with D hard to call. The V gene lost 5 bases and the J gene lost 1 base, with 12 bases spanning the gap. The CDR3 is 15 amino acids. Germline V lookup: CDR1 MDHEN, CDR2 SYDVKM. The DNA of the CDR3 is TGTGCCAGCAGTCGCCGGACTGGAAGCAATCAGCCCCAGCATTTT. This translates into CASSRRTGSNQPQHF.

V usage is TRBV5-6 and J usage is TRBJ2-7; the match to TRBD1 covers 7 bases. This CDR3 has 12 amino acids. Germline values: CDR1 SGHDT, CDR2 YYEEEE. Trimming at V came to 4 bases and at J to 5 bases, leaving 3 bases not matched to a gene. CDR3 DNA: TGTGCCAGCAGCCCGGGACAGAACGAGCAGTACTTC. It yields the protein CASSPGQNEQYF.

The chain uses TRBV7-9 and TRBJ1-2; D is perhaps TRBD1 (5 bases). The CDR3 is made up of 14 amino acids. V was trimmed by 5 bases and J by 4 bases, leaving 14 bases between them. Germline lookup yields CDR1 SEHNR and CDR2 FQNEAQ (reference sequence). Here the CDR3 DNA reads TGTGCCAGCAGCCCCTCGGGGGAGGGCTATGGCTACACCTTC. It yields the protein CASSPSGEGYGYTF.